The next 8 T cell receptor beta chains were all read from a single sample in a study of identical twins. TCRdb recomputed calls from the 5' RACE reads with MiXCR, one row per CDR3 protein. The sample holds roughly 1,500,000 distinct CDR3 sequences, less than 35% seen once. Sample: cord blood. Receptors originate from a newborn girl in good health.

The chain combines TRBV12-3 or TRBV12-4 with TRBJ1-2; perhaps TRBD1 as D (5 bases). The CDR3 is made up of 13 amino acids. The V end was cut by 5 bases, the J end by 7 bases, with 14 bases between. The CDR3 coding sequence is TGTGCCAGCAGTCCCACGGGGCAGGGTGGCTACACCTTC. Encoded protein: CASSPTGQGGYTF.

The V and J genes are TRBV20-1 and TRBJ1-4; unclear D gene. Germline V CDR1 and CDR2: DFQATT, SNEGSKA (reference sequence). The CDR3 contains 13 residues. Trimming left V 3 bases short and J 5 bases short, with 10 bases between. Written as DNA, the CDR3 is TGCAGTGCTAGTGTGACTGAGAATGAAAAACTGTTTTTT. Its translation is CSASVTENEKLFF.

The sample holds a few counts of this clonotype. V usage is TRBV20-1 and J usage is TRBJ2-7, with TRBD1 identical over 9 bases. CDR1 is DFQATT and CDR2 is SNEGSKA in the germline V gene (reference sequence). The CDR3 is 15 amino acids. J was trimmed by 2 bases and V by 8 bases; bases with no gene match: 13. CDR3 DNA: TGCAGTTTTTCGTCGACAGGGGGGATACCCTACGAGCAGTACTTC. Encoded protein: CSFSSTGGIPYEQYF.

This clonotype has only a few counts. CDR3 DNA: TGTGCCAGCAGCTTAGCGGGACAAACCAGGATTAACACAGATACGCAGTATTTT. As protein: CASSLAGQTRINTDTQYF. The J gene is TRBJ2-3, the V gene TRBV7-9, with D possibly matching TRBD1 (6 bases). Germline CDR1 is SEHNR and CDR2 is FQNEAQ (reference sequence). Trimming removed 0 bases from V and 2 bases from J, with 18 bases in between. The CDR3 is made up of 18 amino acids.

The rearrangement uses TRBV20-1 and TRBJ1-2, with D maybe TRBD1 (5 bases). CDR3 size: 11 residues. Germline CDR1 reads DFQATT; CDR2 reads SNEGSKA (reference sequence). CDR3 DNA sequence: TGCAGCGACAATGGGGGGACTGGCTACACCTTC. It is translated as CSDNGGTGYTF.

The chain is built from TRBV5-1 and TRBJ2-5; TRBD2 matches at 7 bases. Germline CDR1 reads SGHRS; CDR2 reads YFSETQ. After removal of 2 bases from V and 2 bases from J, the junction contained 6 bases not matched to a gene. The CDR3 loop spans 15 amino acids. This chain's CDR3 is CASSFGTNRQETQYF. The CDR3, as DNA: TGCGCCAGCAGCTTTGGGACTAACCGACAAGAGACCCAGTACTTC.

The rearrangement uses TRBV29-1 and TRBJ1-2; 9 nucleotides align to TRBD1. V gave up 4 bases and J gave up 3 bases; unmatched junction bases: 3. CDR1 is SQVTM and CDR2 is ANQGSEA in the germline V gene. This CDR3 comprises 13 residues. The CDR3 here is CSVGQGVYYGYTF. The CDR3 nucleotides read TGCAGCGTTGGACAGGGGGTATACTATGGCTACACCTTC.

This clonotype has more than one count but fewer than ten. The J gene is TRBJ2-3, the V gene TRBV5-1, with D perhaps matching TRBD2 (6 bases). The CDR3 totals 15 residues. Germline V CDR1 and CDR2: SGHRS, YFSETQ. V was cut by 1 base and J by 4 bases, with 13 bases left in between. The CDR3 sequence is CASSLILASPDTQYF. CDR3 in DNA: TGCGCCAGCAGCTTGATTCTAGCGAGTCCAGATACGCAGTATTTT.